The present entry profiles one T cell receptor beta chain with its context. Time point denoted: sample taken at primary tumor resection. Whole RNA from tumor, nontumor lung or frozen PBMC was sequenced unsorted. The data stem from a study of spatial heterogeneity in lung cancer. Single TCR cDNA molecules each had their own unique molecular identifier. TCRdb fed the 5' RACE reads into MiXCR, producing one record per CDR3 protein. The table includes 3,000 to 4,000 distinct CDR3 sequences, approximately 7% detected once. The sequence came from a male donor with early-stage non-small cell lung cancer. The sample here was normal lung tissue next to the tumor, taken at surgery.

CDR3 residues: CASSYPSANQFGYEQYV. CDR3 in DNA: TGTGCCAGCAGTTACCCCAGCGCAAACCAGTTTGGATACGAGCAGTACGTC. The V call is TRBV6-2 or TRBV6-3, the J call TRBJ2-7; no definite D call. Trimming cost V 2 bases and J 4 bases, with 21 bases left between them. The CDR3 covers 17 residues. The germline gives CDR1 MNHEY, CDR2 SVGEGT.